A selection of T cell receptor beta chains follows, all from one sample in a study of T cell responses to AZD1222 COVID-19 vaccine. Sequencing was performed with immunoSEQ multiplex PCR; in TCRdb, only in-frame clones are kept and a portion is missing. The sample has about 120,000 clones, around 87% seen once; the top ten hold 2% to 3%. The sample in question was peripheral blood, obtained 28 days after the second AZD1222 dose. These receptor sequences come from an adult who received the AZD1222 COVID-19 vaccine. CDR3s include the opening cysteine and the closing phenylalanine or tryptophan. The order of the fields is D gene, clone size, J gene, V gene, CDR3 protein, CDR3 DNA. The D gene is left open where the match is weak. A clone size is listed for some rows: how often the clone was seen (once, few, many), or a class if it is expanded.

d_call: .
clone_size: few
j_call: TRBJ2-3
v_call: TRBV5-1
cdr3_aa: CASSLSGTDTQYF
cdr3_nt: TGCGCCAGCAGCTTGAGTGGAACAGATACGCAGTATTTT

d_call: TRBD2
clone_size: .
j_call: TRBJ2-1
v_call: TRBV15
cdr3_aa: CATSNLLARYNEQFF
cdr3_nt: TGTGCCACCAGCAACCTACTAGCGCGGTACAATGAGCAGTTCTTC

d_call: .
clone_size: .
j_call: TRBJ2-6
v_call: TRBV4-2
cdr3_aa: CASSQGQRSGANVLTF
cdr3_nt: TGTGCCAGCAGCCAAGGGCAGCGTTCTGGGGCCAACGTCCTGACTTTC

d_call: .
clone_size: .
j_call: TRBJ1-2
v_call: TRBV9
cdr3_aa: CASSVADGEGYGYTF
cdr3_nt: TGTGCCAGCAGCGTAGCTGATGGGGAAGGCTATGGCTACACCTTC

d_call: .
clone_size: .
j_call: TRBJ1-5
v_call: TRBV6-1
cdr3_aa: CASSEISNQPQHF
cdr3_nt: TGTGCCAGCAGTGAAATTAGCAATCAGCCCCAGCATTTT

d_call: TRBD1
clone_size: .
j_call: TRBJ1-2
v_call: TRBV7-9
cdr3_aa: CASSLRDSANYGYTF
cdr3_nt: TGTGCCAGCAGCTTAAGGGACAGCGCTAACTATGGCTACACCTTC

d_call: .
clone_size: .
j_call: TRBJ1-2
v_call: TRBV28
cdr3_aa: CASSWGFPYGYTF
cdr3_nt: TGTGCCAGCAGTTGGGGGTTCCCCTATGGCTACACCTTC

d_call: .
clone_size: .
j_call: TRBJ1-2
v_call: TRBV5-6
cdr3_aa: CASSLIRDGYTF
cdr3_nt: TGTGCCAGCAGCTTAATCAGGGATGGCTACACCTTC

d_call: .
clone_size: .
j_call: TRBJ2-5
v_call: TRBV6-2/TRBV6-3
cdr3_aa: CASSLRRETQYF
cdr3_nt: TGTGCCAGCAGTCTGAGGAGGGAGACCCAGTACTTC

d_call: .
clone_size: .
j_call: TRBJ2-2
v_call: TRBV19
cdr3_aa: CASSTTGFGELFF
cdr3_nt: TGTGCCAGTAGCACCACAGGGTTCGGGGAGCTGTTTTTT

d_call: TRBD1
clone_size: .
j_call: TRBJ2-5
v_call: TRBV7-2
cdr3_aa: CASSLYDRGGETQYF
cdr3_nt: TGTGCCAGCAGCTTATATGACAGGGGAGGCGAGACCCAGTACTTC

d_call: TRBD1
clone_size: .
j_call: TRBJ1-2
v_call: TRBV11-2
cdr3_aa: CASSVTSGQGARGYGYTF
cdr3_nt: TGTGCCAGCAGCGTAACATCGGGACAGGGGGCGCGTGGCTATGGCTACACCTTC

d_call: TRBD1
clone_size: .
j_call: TRBJ1-1
v_call: TRBV27
cdr3_aa: CASSPRVGTGNTEAFF
cdr3_nt: TGTGCCAGCAGCCCCAGGGTCGGGACAGGTAACACTGAAGCTTTCTTT

d_call: TRBD2
clone_size: .
j_call: TRBJ2-1
v_call: TRBV10-3
cdr3_aa: CDIRASGGNNNEQFF
cdr3_nt: TGTGACATCAGGGCTAGCGGGGGGAACAACAATGAGCAGTTCTTC

d_call: .
clone_size: .
j_call: TRBJ2-5
v_call: TRBV19
cdr3_aa: CASSISLAIETQYF
cdr3_nt: TGTGCCAGTAGTATTTCACTAGCCATTGAGACCCAGTACTTC

d_call: .
clone_size: .
j_call: TRBJ1-2
v_call: TRBV4-3
cdr3_aa: CASSQSGRREDGYTF
cdr3_nt: TGCGCCAGCAGCCAATCGGGGAGGAGGGAGGATGGCTACACCTTC

d_call: .
clone_size: .
j_call: TRBJ1-1
v_call: TRBV18
cdr3_aa: CASSPPTVAEAFF
cdr3_nt: TGTGCCAGCTCACCACCGACAGTGGCTGAAGCTTTCTTT

d_call: .
clone_size: .
j_call: TRBJ1-1
v_call: TRBV7-2
cdr3_aa: CASSLGLPEAFF
cdr3_nt: TGTGCCAGCAGCTTAGGTCTCCCCGAAGCTTTCTTT

d_call: .
clone_size: .
j_call: TRBJ2-3
v_call: TRBV4-1
cdr3_aa: CASSPIQLSLGTDTQYF
cdr3_nt: TGCGCCAGCAGCCCGATTCAACTTAGTTTAGGGACAGATACGCAGTATTTT

d_call: .
clone_size: .
j_call: TRBJ1-2
v_call: TRBV3-1/TRBV3-2
cdr3_aa: CASSFQGLGYTF
cdr3_nt: TGTGCCAGCAGCTTTCAGGGTCTTGGCTACACCTTC

d_call: .
clone_size: .
j_call: TRBJ2-1
v_call: TRBV5-4
cdr3_aa: CASSPGIGRGRYNEQFF
cdr3_nt: TGTGCCAGCAGCCCGGGGATAGGGCGGGGGCGCTACAATGAGCAGTTCTTC

d_call: .
clone_size: .
j_call: TRBJ1-6
v_call: TRBV11-2
cdr3_aa: CASSLVSSPLHF
cdr3_nt: TGTGCCAGCAGCTTAGTATCCTCACCCCTCCACTTT

d_call: .
clone_size: .
j_call: TRBJ2-3
v_call: TRBV19
cdr3_aa: CASSIILGGRGITDTQYF
cdr3_nt: TGTGCCAGTAGTATTATTCTGGGTGGGAGAGGGATCACAGATACGCAGTATTTT

d_call: TRBD1
clone_size: once
j_call: TRBJ1-2
v_call: TRBV12-3/TRBV12-4
cdr3_aa: CASRRQGRSGYTF
cdr3_nt: TGTGCCAGCAGACGACAGGGTCGGAGTGGCTACACCTTC

d_call: TRBD2
clone_size: .
j_call: TRBJ2-7
v_call: TRBV28
cdr3_aa: CASPPSGAYTYEQYF
cdr3_nt: TGTGCCAGTCCTCCTAGCGGGGCTTACACCTACGAGCAGTACTTC

d_call: TRBD1
clone_size: .
j_call: TRBJ1-1
v_call: TRBV5-1
cdr3_aa: CASRWTGDTEAFF
cdr3_nt: TGCGCCAGCAGATGGACAGGGGACACTGAAGCTTTCTTT

d_call: TRBD2
clone_size: .
j_call: TRBJ2-3
v_call: TRBV7-9
cdr3_aa: CASSSSGGVTDTQYF
cdr3_nt: TGTGCCAGCAGCTCGAGCGGGGGGGTCACAGATACGCAGTATTTT

d_call: .
clone_size: .
j_call: TRBJ2-3
v_call: TRBV28
cdr3_aa: CASSPVGRTSTDTQYF
cdr3_nt: TGTGCCAGCAGTCCCGTGGGGCGTACTAGCACAGATACGCAGTATTTT

d_call: .
clone_size: .
j_call: TRBJ1-1
v_call: TRBV5-1
cdr3_aa: CASSWDGITEAFF
cdr3_nt: TGCGCCAGCAGCTGGGACGGAATCACTGAAGCTTTCTTT

d_call: .
clone_size: .
j_call: TRBJ1-6
v_call: TRBV4-2
cdr3_aa: CASSQAHKQAPLHF
cdr3_nt: TGTGCCAGCAGCCAAGCTCACAAACAGGCACCCCTCCACTTT

d_call: TRBD1
clone_size: .
j_call: TRBJ1-1
v_call: TRBV19
cdr3_aa: CASRTDRGRTEAFF
cdr3_nt: TGTGCCAGTAGGACGGACAGGGGGCGGACTGAAGCTTTCTTT

d_call: TRBD1
clone_size: .
j_call: TRBJ2-7
v_call: TRBV9
cdr3_aa: CASSVVSTGALYEQYF
cdr3_nt: TGTGCCAGCAGCGTAGTGAGTACAGGGGCCCTCTACGAGCAGTACTTC

d_call: .
clone_size: .
j_call: TRBJ1-5
v_call: TRBV6-2/TRBV6-3
cdr3_aa: CASSPGVWGNQPQHF
cdr3_nt: TGTGCCAGCAGTCCGGGGGTTTGGGGCAATCAGCCCCAGCATTTT

d_call: TRBD1
clone_size: few
j_call: TRBJ2-7
v_call: TRBV6-5
cdr3_aa: CASSRDRGYDEQYF
cdr3_nt: TGTGCCAGCAGTCGGGACAGGGGATACGACGAGCAGTACTTC

d_call: .
clone_size: .
j_call: TRBJ1-1
v_call: TRBV29-1
cdr3_aa: CSVAVNTEAFF
cdr3_nt: TGCAGCGTTGCAGTGAACACTGAAGCTTTCTTT

d_call: .
clone_size: .
j_call: TRBJ1-2
v_call: TRBV4-1
cdr3_aa: CASSQGWGPEGYTF
cdr3_nt: TGCGCCAGCAGCCAAGGGTGGGGCCCGGAAGGCTACACCTTC

d_call: TRBD1
clone_size: .
j_call: TRBJ2-3
v_call: TRBV19
cdr3_aa: CASSARQGASRWVQYF
cdr3_nt: TGTGCCAGTAGTGCCCGACAGGGGGCCTCCCGGTGGGTGCAGTATTTT

d_call: .
clone_size: .
j_call: TRBJ2-4
v_call: TRBV7-2
cdr3_aa: CASSFDRNIAKNIQYF
cdr3_nt: TGTGCCAGCAGCTTCGACAGGAATATAGCCAAAAACATTCAGTACTTC

d_call: .
clone_size: .
j_call: TRBJ1-2
v_call: TRBV5-5
cdr3_aa: CASSLLQGLGYTF
cdr3_nt: TGTGCCAGCAGCTTGTTACAGGGTCTTGGCTACACCTTC

d_call: TRBD1
clone_size: .
j_call: TRBJ2-2
v_call: TRBV18
cdr3_aa: CASSPTGTGAGELFF
cdr3_nt: TGTGCCAGCTCACCGACCGGGACAGGGGCCGGGGAGCTGTTTTTT

d_call: .
clone_size: .
j_call: TRBJ1-4
v_call: TRBV18
cdr3_aa: CASSSRQVEKLFF
cdr3_nt: TGTGCCAGCTCATCTCGACAGGTGGAAAAACTGTTTTTT

d_call: TRBD1
clone_size: .
j_call: TRBJ1-6
v_call: TRBV18
cdr3_aa: CASSLGQGSPLHF
cdr3_nt: TGTGCCAGCTCACTCGGACAGGGTTCACCCCTCCACTTT

d_call: .
clone_size: .
j_call: TRBJ1-3
v_call: TRBV19
cdr3_aa: CASSILFRTNSGNTIYF
cdr3_nt: TGTGCCAGTAGTATTCTGTTTCGGACAAACTCTGGAAACACCATATATTTT

d_call: .
clone_size: .
j_call: TRBJ1-5
v_call: TRBV5-8
cdr3_aa: CASRALQSNQPQHF
cdr3_nt: TGTGCCAGCAGGGCGTTACAGAGCAATCAGCCCCAGCATTTT

d_call: .
clone_size: few
j_call: TRBJ1-1
v_call: TRBV5-1
cdr3_aa: CASSPLSGMNTEAFF
cdr3_nt: TGCGCCAGCAGTCCACTGTCAGGGATGAACACTGAAGCTTTCTTT

d_call: .
clone_size: .
j_call: TRBJ1-2
v_call: TRBV14
cdr3_aa: CASSHDTSYGYTF
cdr3_nt: TGTGCCAGCAGCCACGACACCTCCTATGGCTACACCTTC

d_call: .
clone_size: .
j_call: TRBJ1-2
v_call: TRBV7-9
cdr3_aa: CASSTGTPPISNYGYTF
cdr3_nt: TGTGCCAGCAGCACAGGGACACCCCCCATTTCTAACTATGGCTACACCTTC

d_call: .
clone_size: .
j_call: TRBJ2-3
v_call: TRBV24-1
cdr3_aa: CATSVTDTQYF
cdr3_nt: TGTGCCACCAGTGTAACAGATACGCAGTATTTT

d_call: TRBD1
clone_size: once
j_call: TRBJ2-1
v_call: TRBV3-1/TRBV3-2
cdr3_aa: CASSHAGGPYNEQFF
cdr3_nt: TGTGCCAGCAGCCACGCAGGGGGACCCTACAATGAGCAGTTCTTC

d_call: .
clone_size: .
j_call: TRBJ1-4
v_call: TRBV21-1
cdr3_aa: CASINIPGTQEEKLFF
cdr3_nt: TGTGCCAGCATCAACATACCAGGGACTCAAGAAGAAAAACTGTTTTTT

d_call: .
clone_size: .
j_call: TRBJ1-4
v_call: TRBV27
cdr3_aa: CASSPGGGRREKLFF
cdr3_nt: TGTGCCAGCTCCCCGGGGGGGGGTCGGAGGGAAAAACTGTTTTTT